What follows is one T cell receptor beta chain and its context. Antigen unknown. CDR3 length: 15 residues. J lost 8 bases, V lost 4 bases, and 13 bases had no gene match. Germline values: CDR1 SGHTA, CDR2 FQGNSA. This entry belongs to a study of response to subunit inactivated influenza vaccine. Study observations and caveats: Authors proposed each seasonal influenza vaccination draws in few new T cells.

TCRdb re-derived calls from the RT-PCR reads in MiXCR, one entry per CDR3 protein. The table lists around 320,000 distinct CDR3 sequences, about 20% of them singletons, with over 9% in the top ten. The source is a man aged 50 to 69 who received an inactivated influenza vaccine. The chain is built from TRBV7-2 and TRBJ1-2, with 7 bases fitting TRBD1. The starting material was PBMCs from blood, obtained 21 months after vaccination. The CDR3 reads CASSSASTGVGGYTF. DNA for the CDR3: TGTGCCAGCAGCTCGGCGAGTACAGGGGTTGGGGGCTACACCTTC. Combining the CDR3 with reference TRBV7-2 and TRBJ1-2 gives the whole variable domain GAGVSQSPSNKVTEKGKDVELRCDPISGHTALYWYRQSLGQGLEFLIYFQGNSAPDKSGLPSDRFSAERTGGSVSTLTIQRTQQEDSAVYLCASSSASTGVGGYTFGSGTRLTVV.